A single sample is the source of the 30 T cell receptor beta chains below, sequenced in a study of neurological immune-mediated disorders. Each CDR3 protein is one row after TCRdb ran MiXCR on the 5' RACE reads. The sample has roughly 65,000 distinct CDR3 sequences, around 5.1% seen once. The sequenced material came from PBMCs. These receptors were collected from a human donor with multiple sclerosis. The donor label of this sample is uncertain.

This clonotype was recorded many times. The chain combines TRBV24-1 with TRBJ1-2; D not resolved. The CDR3 is made up of 14 amino acids. The germline V and J ends were trimmed by 3 bases and 3 bases, with 10 bases remaining between them. Looked up from germline, CDR1 is KGHDR and CDR2 is SFDVKD. Here the CDR3 reads CATSDDTNYYGYTF. The DNA for the CDR3 is TGTGCCACCAGTGATGATACAAACTACTATGGCTACACCTTC.

This clonotype has a count of ten or more. The genes are TRBV11-2 and TRBJ2-7, with 9 bases lining up with TRBD1. The CDR3 runs 16 residues. Per germline, CDR1 SGHAT and CDR2 FQNNGV. V was clipped by 4 bases and J by 7 bases; unmatched bases: 14. This CDR3 reads CASSSPWGTGRLEQYF. Here the CDR3 DNA reads TGTGCCAGCAGCTCTCCTTGGGGGACAGGGCGCTTGGAGCAGTACTTC. Full variable domain (missing parts from reference TRBV11-2 and TRBJ2-7): EAGVAQSPRYKIIEKRQSVAFWCNPISGHATLYWYQQILGQGPKLLIQFQNNGVVDDSQLPKDRFSAERLKGVDSTLKIQPAKLEDSAVYLCASSSPWGTGRLEQYFGPGTRLTVT.

This clonotype has a count of ten or more. The chain joins TRBV15 to TRBJ2-5, with D possibly being TRBD1 (5 bases). Germline V lookup: CDR1 LNHNV, CDR2 YYDKDF (reference sequence). This CDR3 comprises 15 residues. V lost 0 bases and J 1 base, leaving 9 bases between the germline ends. CDR3 loop: CATSRDRATQETQYF. The CDR3, as DNA: TGTGCCACCAGCAGAGACAGGGCAACCCAAGAGACCCAGTACTTC.

This clonotype was picked up many times. This chain joins TRBV7-8 and TRBJ2-3, with D perhaps matching TRBD2 (6 bases). Germline CDR1 and CDR2: SGHVS and FQNEAQ. The length of the CDR3 is 14 residues. The V and J ends lost 5 bases and 9 bases respectively, with 18 bases between them. The CDR3 region is CASSNRDSIWTQYF. The CDR3 nucleotides read TGTGCCAGCAGCAACCGGGACTCCATTTGGACGCAGTATTTT.

In this sample, this clonotype turned up many times. The chain has TRBV20-1 and TRBJ1-3; no clear D. Germline V gene lookup returns CDR1 DFQATT and CDR2 SNEGSKA (reference sequence). The CDR3 sequence is 14 residues long. V lost 0 bases to trimming and J lost 0 bases, with 6 bases between them. The CDR3 coding sequence is TGCAGTGCTAGAGACCTCCACTCTGGAAACACCATATATTTT. Its protein is CSARDLHSGNTIYF.

This clonotype was detected ten times or more. The CDR3 DNA follows: TGCAGTGCTAGAGATCAGGGGTTCAACCAGCCCCAGCATTTT. Amino acids: CSARDQGFNQPQHF. The chain uses TRBV20-1 and TRBJ1-5; tentatively, D is TRBD1 (6 bases). With 0 bases removed from V and 7 bases from J, the gap between germline ends came to 13 bases. The CDR3 totals 14 residues. CDR1 is DFQATT and CDR2 is SNEGSKA in the germline V gene (reference sequence).

This clonotype has a count of ten or more. This chain connects TRBV6-1 to TRBJ1-1, with D possibly TRBD1 on 6 matching bases. The V gene lost 3 bases and the J gene lost 4 bases, with 15 bases spanning the gap. The CDR3 runs 15 residues. CDR1 MNHNS and CDR2 SASEGT come from the germline V gene. The CDR3 reads CASSDRGGLGTEAFF. The DNA of the CDR3 is TGTGCCAGCAGTGACCGCGGGGGGCTTGGCACTGAAGCTTTCTTT.

On this clonotype: One base away lies a much larger clone, so this may be a sequencing read error. This sequence joins TRBV5-1 and TRBJ2-7, with D tentatively TRBD1 (6 bases). The CDR3 is 14 residues long. V was pared by 4 bases and J by 6 bases, with 17 bases between. Germline CDR1 SGHRS, CDR2 YFSETQ. For the CDR3, the DNA is TGCGCCAGCAGCCCCGGGACATTGGGTTTCGAGCAGTACTTC. Encoded protein: CASSPGTLGFEQYF.

This clonotype was recorded many times. The chain employs TRBV12-3 or TRBV12-4 and TRBJ1-2, with D maybe TRBD1 (5 bases). The ends were cut back, 4 bases at V and 4 bases at J, with 10 bases in the middle. The CDR3 is 13 amino acids. This CDR3 reads CASSSGQFYGYTF. CDR3 in DNA: TGTGCCAGCAGTTCGGGGCAGTTCTATGGCTACACCTTC.

This clonotype was seen many times. This sequence joins TRBV5-1 and TRBJ2-3; TRBD2 aligns across 10 bases. The germline gives CDR1 SGHRS, CDR2 YFSETQ. The CDR3 has 15 residues. The V segment lost 4 bases and the J segment 3 bases; nucleotides outside the gene matches: 5. Here the CDR3 DNA reads TGCGCCAGCAGCGCTATAGCGGGGGGTACAGATACGCAGTATTTT. Translating gives CASSAIAGGTDTQYF.

This clonotype was detected ten times or more. The rearrangement links TRBV7-8 to TRBJ2-7; TRBD2 matches 9 bases. The germline V gene encodes CDR1 SGHVS and CDR2 FQNEAQ. CDR3 length: 13 residues. Trimming removed 6 bases from V and 6 bases from J; junction bases left unmatched: 6. The CDR3 sequence is CASRASGVGEQYF. In nucleotides, the CDR3 is TGTGCCAGCAGAGCTAGCGGGGTGGGCGAGCAGTACTTC.

This clonotype was seen ten or more times. A read error is possible here, since a much larger clone lies one base away. V is TRBV6-5 and J is TRBJ1-2, with 10 nucleotides matching TRBD1. CDR1 MNHEY and CDR2 SVGAGI come from the germline V gene. This CDR3 region has 16 residues. The J segment lost 5 bases and the V segment lost 7 bases, leaving 13 bases of the junction unmatched. The CDR3 nucleotides are TGTGCCAGCATTAAGGTGGTCGGGACAGGGGTTTATGGCTACACCTTC. The encoded protein is CASIKVVGTGVYGYTF.

This clonotype was detected ten times or more. The CDR3: CASSDYRGGELFF. The CDR3 region has the DNA TGTGCCAGCAGCGACTACCGGGGCGGGGAGCTGTTTTTT. The rearrangement joins TRBV3-1 to TRBJ2-2, with D possibly being TRBD2 (5 bases). Germline CDR1 is LGHDT and CDR2 is YNNKEL (reference sequence). The ends were cut back, 5 bases at V and 7 bases at J, with 11 bases in the middle. The CDR3 is 13 amino acids.

This chain connects TRBV2 to TRBJ1-2; no definite D call. Germline-derived CDR1 and CDR2 are SNHLY and FYNNEI. The CDR3 length is 14 residues. V lost 3 bases, J lost 4 bases, and 12 bases lay in between. The CDR3 is CASSEDVDAYGYTF. CDR3 nucleotide sequence: TGTGCCAGCAGTGAGGACGTGGATGCCTATGGCTACACCTTC.

This clonotype was counted many times. The chain has TRBV7-2 and TRBJ1-2; D unclear. The CDR3 loop spans 12 amino acids. CDR1 and CDR2 from the germline V gene are SGHTA and FQGNSA. V lost 5 bases, J lost 6 bases, and 10 bases lay in between. The chain's CDR3 is CASSPYRDGYTF. CDR3 sequence (DNA): TGTGCCAGCAGCCCCTATAGAGATGGCTACACCTTC.

This clonotype was observed at least ten times. The rearrangement joins TRBV4-2 to TRBJ1-2; D is undetermined. Germline CDR1 reads LGHNA; CDR2 reads YNFKEQ. The CDR3 runs 14 residues. The V end lost 1 base, the J end lost 4 bases, and 10 bases lay between the germline ends. The CDR3 is CASSQGSRSYGYTF. CDR3 nucleotides: TGTGCCAGCAGCCAAGGATCGAGGAGCTATGGCTACACCTTC.

This clonotype has ten or more counts. The genes are TRBV20-1 and TRBJ2-7; 10 bases line up with TRBD1. V lost 4 bases, J lost 2 bases, and 14 bases stayed unmatched. The CDR3 length is 17 residues. Germline CDR1 DFQATT, CDR2 SNEGSKA (reference sequence). The CDR3 here is CSATPLNPGQGTYEQYF. CDR3 nucleotides: TGCAGTGCTACACCGTTAAACCCGGGACAGGGGACCTACGAGCAGTACTTC.

This clonotype has ten or more counts. This chain links TRBV3-1 with TRBJ2-7, with 10 bases fitting TRBD2. V shed 0 bases, J shed 3 bases, and the junction held 11 bases outside the gene matches. Germline assignment: CDR1 LGHDT and CDR2 YNNKEL (reference sequence). This CDR3 has 18 amino acids. The CDR3 here is CASSQDIPLAGANYEQYF. Here the CDR3 DNA reads TGTGCCAGCAGCCAAGATATCCCGCTAGCGGGGGCCAACTACGAGCAGTACTTC.

This clonotype was observed at least ten times. J is TRBJ2-3 and V is TRBV9; TRBD2 is a possible D gene (6 bases). V shed 1 base and J shed 4 bases, with 16 bases lying between them. The CDR3 totals 16 residues. Germline CDR1 is SGDLS and CDR2 is YYNGEE. CDR3 bases: TGTGCCAGCAGCGTATCTAGCGTAGGCTTAGCAGATACGCAGTATTTT. Its protein is CASSVSSVGLADTQYF.

This clonotype has at least ten counts. The rearrangement joins TRBV3-1 to TRBJ1-6; D is perhaps TRBD1 (5 bases). This CDR3 region has 16 residues. Germline V gene lookup returns CDR1 LGHDT and CDR2 YNNKEL (reference sequence). Trimming took off 4 bases at V and 7 bases at J, with 17 bases between the two ends. CDR3 bases: TGTGCCAGCAGCCGCCGCGGTAGGGGTATGAATTCACCCCTCCACTTT. It encodes CASSRRGRGMNSPLHF.

This clonotype was counted ten times or more. The chain uses TRBV27 and TRBJ2-7; no clear D. CDR1 and CDR2 (germline): MNHEY, SMNVEV (reference sequence). The CDR3 is made up of 13 amino acids. Between the trimmed V and J ends, which lost 2 bases and 6 bases, there was a span of 11 bases. The CDR3 loop is CASSLVIRGEQYF. CDR3 in DNA: TGTGCCAGCAGTTTAGTTATAAGAGGCGAGCAGTACTTC.

This clonotype came up many times. The chain combines TRBV5-6 with TRBJ1-5, with a tentative D call TRBD1 (5 bases). CDR1 is SGHDT, CDR2 YYEEEE, per germline. The V and J ends lost 4 bases and 1 base respectively, with 12 bases between them. The CDR3 length is 15 residues. CDR3 coding DNA: TGTGCCAGCAGCGGTGGGGGAGGGAGCAATCAGCCCCAGCATTTT. Translating gives CASSGGGGSNQPQHF.

This clonotype was detected many times. The genes are TRBV20-1 and TRBJ1-5; 7 bases map to TRBD1. The CDR3 spans 15 residues. V gave up 6 bases and J gave up 1 base; unmatched junction bases: 9. Germline values: CDR1 DFQATT, CDR2 SNEGSKA (reference sequence). CDR3 sequence: CSAAGGSRSNQPQHF. The CDR3 coding sequence is TGCAGTGCGGCAGGGGGAAGTCGAAGCAATCAGCCCCAGCATTTT.

This clonotype was seen many times. The V call is TRBV5-1, the J call TRBJ1-1; D possibly corresponds to TRBD1 (6 bases). Trimming removed 0 bases from V and 0 bases from J, with 12 bases in between. This CDR3 spans 16 amino acids. Germline CDR1 is SGHRS and CDR2 is YFSETQ. The CDR3: CASSLETGIMNTEAFF. As DNA, the CDR3 is TGCGCCAGCAGCTTGGAAACAGGGATCATGAACACTGAAGCTTTCTTT.

This chain joins TRBV19 and TRBJ2-3; D is tentatively TRBD1 or TRBD2 (5 bases each). The CDR3 is 12 residues long. The germline V and J ends were trimmed by 10 bases and 3 bases, with 11 bases remaining between them. Germline assignment: CDR1 LNHDA and CDR2 SQIVND (reference sequence). The CDR3 spells CATRGDTDTQYF. DNA for the CDR3: TGTGCCACTCGAGGGGATACAGATACGCAGTATTTT.

This clonotype occurred many times. This chain links TRBV20-1 with TRBJ1-1; D not certain. From germline, CDR1 is DFQATT and CDR2 SNEGSKA (reference sequence). The V and J ends lost 0 bases and 6 bases respectively, with 8 bases between them. This CDR3 spans 12 amino acids. The CDR3 DNA follows: TGCAGTGCTAGAGACTCTAGGGCTGAAGCTTTCTTT. This translates into CSARDSRAEAFF.

Many counts were recorded for this clonotype. The J gene is TRBJ2-4, the V gene TRBV9; D possibly uses TRBD1 or TRBD2 (5 bases each). The CDR3 sequence is 17 residues long. Germline CDR1 reads SGDLS; CDR2 reads YYNGEE. V lost 3 bases and J lost 0, with 16 bases in between. DNA for the CDR3: TGTGCCAGCAGCGCTCTAACGGGGCTACTAGCCAAAAACATTCAGTACTTC. Protein product: CASSALTGLLAKNIQYF.

This clonotype was found many times. This chain joins TRBV12-3 or TRBV12-4 and TRBJ1-2; the match to TRBD1 covers 7 bases. This CDR3 has 13 residues. V was pared by 6 bases and J by 5 bases, with 6 bases of the junction left unmatched. CDR3 coding DNA: TGTGCCAGCAGCAGGGGGGTCGGGTATGGCTACACCTTC. Encoded protein: CASSRGVGYGYTF.

This clonotype was seen ten or more times. J is TRBJ1-5 and V is TRBV7-9; 7 bases line up with TRBD1. The CDR3 has 16 amino acids. J lost 0 bases, V lost 6 bases, and 8 bases had no gene match. CDR1 and CDR2 from the germline V gene are SEHNR and FQNEAQ (reference sequence). The CDR3 region is CASRPDRHLSNQPQHF. CDR3 bases: TGTGCCAGCAGACCGGACAGGCACCTTAGCAATCAGCCCCAGCATTTT.

The chain has TRBV6-2 or TRBV6-3 and TRBJ1-1, with TRBD1 as a possible D gene (6 bases). V dropped 4 bases and J dropped 3 bases, with 15 bases sitting between them. This CDR3 has 15 residues. The germline V gene has CDR1 MNHEY and CDR2 SVGEGT. Here the CDR3 reads CASSSQGRGDTEAFF. The CDR3 nucleotides read TGTGCCAGCAGTTCCCAGGGGCGAGGTGACACTGAAGCTTTCTTT.